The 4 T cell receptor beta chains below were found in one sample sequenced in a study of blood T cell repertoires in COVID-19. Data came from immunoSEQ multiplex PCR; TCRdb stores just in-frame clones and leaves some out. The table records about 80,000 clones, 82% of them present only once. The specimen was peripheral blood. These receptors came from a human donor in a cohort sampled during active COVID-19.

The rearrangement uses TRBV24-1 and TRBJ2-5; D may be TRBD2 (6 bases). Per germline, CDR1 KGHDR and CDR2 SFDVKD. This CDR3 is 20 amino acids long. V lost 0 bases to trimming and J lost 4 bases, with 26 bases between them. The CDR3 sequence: CATSDLRLKGQEGFGETQYF. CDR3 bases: TGTGCCACCAGTGATTTGCGACTCAAGGGGCAGGAGGGGTTCGGAGAGACCCAGTACTTC.

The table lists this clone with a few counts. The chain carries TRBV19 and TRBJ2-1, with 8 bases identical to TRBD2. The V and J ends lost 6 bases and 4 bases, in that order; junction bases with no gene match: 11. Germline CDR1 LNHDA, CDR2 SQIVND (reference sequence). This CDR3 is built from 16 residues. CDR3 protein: CASSLLGTSGYNEQFF. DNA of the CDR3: TGTGCCAGTAGCCTTTTGGGAACTAGCGGATACAATGAGCAGTTCTTC.

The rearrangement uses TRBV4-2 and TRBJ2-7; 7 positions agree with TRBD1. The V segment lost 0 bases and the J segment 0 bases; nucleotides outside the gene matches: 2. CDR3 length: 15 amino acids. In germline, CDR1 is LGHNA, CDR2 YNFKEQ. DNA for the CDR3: TGTGCCAGCAGCCAAGAGGACAGGAGCTCCTACGAGCAGTACTTC. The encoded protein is CASSQEDRSSYEQYF.

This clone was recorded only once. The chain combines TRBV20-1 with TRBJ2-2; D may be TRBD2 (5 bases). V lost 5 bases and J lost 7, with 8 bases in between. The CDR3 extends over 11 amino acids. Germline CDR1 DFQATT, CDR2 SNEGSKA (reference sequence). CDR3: CSAPAGGELFF. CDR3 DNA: TGCAGTGCTCCTGCGGGCGGGGAGCTGTTTTTT.